The following is a T cell receptor (beta chain) sequence with its context. Antigen specificity is unknown. These data are taken from a study of cytomegalovirus exposure and HLA in healthy donors. At the level of the study: Prior work identified some 120 million unique TCR beta sequences in about 179 million T cells. Study-level results: Later on, a genetic analysis was performed. It linked a missense variant in DCLRE1C with V- and J-gene trimming of TCR beta. When analyzed later, the rates of TCR association showed variation by HLA locus, with DRB1 the most and HLA-C the fewest.

Primers for the PCR totalled 60 Vbeta and 13 Jbeta. Per the original data handling: Roughly 10 million shared chains were among about 80 million unique TCR beta chains counted in a later analysis. Profiled with immunoSEQ multiplex PCR; TCRdb holds only in-frame clones, not every one. V and J calls and clone size are as listed in that table; D and trimming were resolved from the DNA. Of 150,000 to 200,000 clones in the sample, 65% to 85% were seen once. The sequenced material came from PBMCs. The TCR sequence derives from a male donor in good health and CMV-seropositive.

In DNA form, the CDR3 reads TGTGCCAGCAGCTTGGGGACAGGGGGCCCAACTAATGAAAAACTGTTTTTT. Protein sequence: CASSLGTGGPTNEKLFF. The rearrangement uses TRBV7-3 and TRBJ1-4; the match to TRBD1 covers 12 bases. J gave up 0 bases and V 3 bases, and 2 bases lay outside the gene matches. The length of the CDR3 is 17 residues. The V gene's germline CDR1 is SGHTA and CDR2 FQGTGA.